A selection of T cell receptor beta chains follows, all from one sample in a study of regulatory T cells in long-lasting Graves disease. One entry per CDR3 protein, called by TCRdb with MiXCR from the multiplex PCR reads. The profile covers fewer than 450,000 distinct CDR3 sequences, with 14% to 15% appearing a single time and approximately 7.8% taken by the ten largest. The same sample was also used in a study of T cells in Graves' hyperthyroidism and ophthalmopathy.

The sample consisted of peripheral blood mononuclear cells (PBMCs), taken at new diagnosis, from a patient treated with antithyroid drugs. The receptors were gathered from a woman aged 40 to 55 with Graves disease. CDR3s include the opening cysteine and the closing phenylalanine or tryptophan. D genes are given only for firm matches. Size tells how often a clone was seen (once, few, many) or the class of an expanded clone, and some rows leave it out.

NA	TRBV5-4	NA	TRBJ1-2	14	CASILGGGAEGYTF	TGTGCCAGCATCCTGGGGGGCGGGGCGGAAGGCTACACCTTC
many	TRBV28	TRBD1	TRBJ2-1	15	CASSLTGGRAGEQFF	TGTGCCAGCAGTCTAACAGGGGGTCGGGCGGGGGAGCAGTTCTTC
many	TRBV7-3	NA	TRBJ2-7	15	CASSLNPGGAYEQYF	TGTGCCAGCAGCTTAAATCCAGGGGGGGCCTACGAGCAGTACTTC
many	TRBV12-3/TRBV12-4	NA	TRBJ2-3	16	CASSLTGLGPTDTQYF	TGTGCCAGCAGTTTAACGGGGCTGGGCCCCACAGATACGCAGTATTTT
few	TRBV14	NA	TRBJ1-5	18	CASSQIDLAPSGNQPQHF	TGTGCCAGCAGCCAAATAGACCTCGCTCCCAGTGGCAATCAGCCCCAGCATTTT
NA	TRBV7-3	NA	TRBJ2-2	14	CASSFGFNAGELFF	TGTGCCAGCAGCTTCGGGTTTAACGCCGGGGAGCTGTTTTTT
many	TRBV7-9	NA	TRBJ2-3	17	CASSLGGGGLASDTQYF	TGTGCCAGCAGCCTGGGAGGAGGAGGGCTAGCTAGCGATACGCAGTATTTT
many	TRBV12-3/TRBV12-4	NA	TRBJ2-3	12	CASSRAGEKQYF	TGTGCCAGCAGCAGAGCCGGGGAGAAGCAGTATTTT
many	TRBV11-2	TRBD2	TRBJ2-5	16	CASSPNWAGERETQYF	TGTGCCAGCAGCCCCAACTGGGCGGGAGAGCGAGAGACCCAGTACTTC
many	TRBV28	TRBD2	TRBJ2-2	15	CASRGLAGHTGELFF	TGTGCCAGCAGAGGACTAGCGGGACATACCGGGGAGCTGTTTTTT
few	TRBV6-1	NA	TRBJ1-1	14	CASISGAANTEAFF	TGTGCCAGCATTTCAGGGGCCGCGAACACTGAAGCTTTCTTT
many	TRBV28	NA	TRBJ2-7	13	CASSLSGMGEQYF	TGTGCCAGCAGTTTATCGGGAATGGGCGAGCAGTACTTC
many	TRBV28	NA	TRBJ2-2	16	CASNRRGYQNTGELFF	TGTGCCAGCAACCGTCGGGGGTATCAGAACACCGGGGAGCTGTTTTTT
few	TRBV3-1	TRBD1	TRBJ2-1	15	CASGAGTGPYNEQFF	TGTGCCAGTGGGGCCGGGACAGGGCCCTACAATGAGCAGTTCTTC
NA	TRBV19	NA	TRBJ2-2	16	CASSTGVLVRTGELFF	TGTGCCAGTAGTACCGGCGTGCTCGTCAGGACCGGGGAGCTGTTTTTT
few	TRBV27	TRBD1	TRBJ2-7	15	CASSLSAGGGYEQYF	TGTGCCAGCAGTTTATCGGCAGGGGGCGGTTACGAGCAGTACTTC
NA	TRBV24-1	NA	TRBJ2-2	16	CATSDSMTRNTGELFF	TGTGCCACCAGTGACTCCATGACTAGGAACACCGGGGAGCTGTTTTTT